Following are 18 T cell receptor beta chains from one sample sequenced in a study of cytomegalovirus exposure and HLA in healthy donors. Vbeta (60) and Jbeta (13) primers were used in the PCR. The repertoire was sequenced with immunoSEQ multiplex PCR; TCRdb's copy has only in-frame clones and lacks some. This table holds about 76,000 clones, approximately 79% found once. The source material was PBMCs. The receptor set was obtained from a man aged 25 to 40 in good health and CMV-seronegative.

This rearrangement joins TRBV7-2 to TRBJ2-3; weak D call: TRBD1 (5 bases). V dropped 6 bases and J dropped 5 bases, with 12 bases sitting between them. This CDR3 has 13 residues. CDR1 and CDR2 (germline): SGHTA, FQGNSA. The CDR3 DNA is TGTGCCAGCAGAGGGGCCCTGCAAGATACGCAGTATTTT. Its translation is CASRGALQDTQYF.

The chain links TRBV11-2 to TRBJ1-6; D is uncertain. Deletions cut 2 bases from V and 11 bases from J, with 7 bases between. The CDR3 contains 12 residues. Germline V gives CDR1 SGHAT, CDR2 FQNNGV. CDR3 sequence reads: CASSLPAAPLHF. In nucleotides, the CDR3 is TGTGCCAGCAGCTTACCCGCGGCACCCCTCCACTTT.

The V gene is TRBV27, the J gene TRBJ2-2, with D unclear. Germline values: CDR1 MNHEY, CDR2 SMNVEV (reference sequence). The length of the CDR3 is 14 residues. Between the trimmed V and J ends, which lost 5 bases and 3 bases, there was a span of 10 bases. CDR3 region: CASSKRRDTGELFF. In DNA form, the CDR3 reads TGTGCCAGCAGTAAACGCCGGGACACCGGGGAGCTGTTTTTT.

V is TRBV6-5 and J is TRBJ2-1, with TRBD1 matching 7 bases. Germline-derived CDR1 and CDR2 are MNHEY and SVGAGI. This CDR3 is built from 15 residues. V lost 10 bases and J lost 7; bases outside the gene matches: 16. CDR3 loop: CATKGSQGVRNEQFF. Written as DNA, the CDR3 is TGTGCCACTAAGGGCTCCCAGGGGGTGAGGAATGAGCAGTTCTTC.

In this sample, this clone turned up a few times. The CDR3 DNA reads TGTGCCAGCAGTCAGGAAGGCTATGGCTACACCTTC. This gives the protein CASSQEGYGYTF. V is TRBV6-5 and J is TRBJ1-2; no clear D gene. Germline loops: CDR1 MNHEY, CDR2 SVGAGI. The CDR3 consists of 12 residues. V was trimmed by 5 bases and J by 4 bases, leaving 8 bases between them.

This clone was recorded a few times. This chain links TRBV29-1 with TRBJ2-5; TRBD2 might be the D (5 bases). The J call may be wrong; the DNA end is better matched by TRBJ2-7. The CDR3 is 13 amino acids. The germline V gene encodes CDR1 SQVTM and CDR2 ANQGSEA. The CDR3 nucleotides read TGCAGCGTTGAAGCCGACCCGGGATCCGAGCAGTACTTC. It codes for CSVEADPGSEQYF.

Only a few counts were recorded for this clone. The sample contains more than one DNA sequence encoding this CDR3. The chain carries TRBV2 and TRBJ1-6; 7 nucleotides agree with TRBD1. Germline CDR1 SNHLY, CDR2 FYNNEI. This CDR3 has 14 amino acids. V was clipped by 6 bases and J by 7 bases; unmatched bases: 6. This CDR3 is CASRRQGVNSPLHF. As DNA, the CDR3 is TGTGCCAGCAGGAGACAGGGAGTGAATTCACCCCTCCACTTT.

The CDR3 region is CASWTSGTIYNEQFF. Written as DNA, the CDR3 is TGCGCCAGTTGGACTAGCGGGACCATTTACAATGAGCAGTTCTTC. This chain connects TRBV10-1 to TRBJ2-1; TRBD2 matches at 12 bases. The CDR3 covers 15 residues. The germline CDR1 and CDR2 sequences are WNHNN and SYGVQD (reference sequence). J was trimmed by 4 bases and V by 9 bases; bases with no gene match: 7.

This clone was counted a single time. The gene calls are TRBV21-1 and TRBJ2-7; TRBD1, the D gene given by the table, was not confirmed from the DNA. TRBV21-1 is a listed pseudogene. The CDR3 contains 14 residues. This CDR3 reads CASSCRDIYYEQYF. The CDR3 DNA is TGTGCCAGCAGCTGCCGGGACATTTACTACGAGCAGTACTTC.

V and J are TRBV9 and TRBJ1-1; 9 positions match TRBD1. This CDR3 spans 19 amino acids. From germline, CDR1 is SGDLS and CDR2 YYNGEE. The trim removed 4 bases at V and 2 bases at J, leaving 18 bases unmatched. The CDR3 protein is CASSPLSTGGPMRNTEAFF. CDR3 DNA sequence: TGTGCCAGCAGCCCCCTATCGACAGGGGGACCGATGAGAAACACTGAAGCTTTCTTT. Using reference TRBV9 and TRBJ1-1 for the parts outside the CDR3, the full variable domain is DSGVTQTPKHLITATGQRVTLRCSPRSGDLSVYWYQQSLDQGLQFLIQYYNGEERAKGNILERFSAQQFPDLHSELNLSSLELGDSALYFCASSPLSTGGPMRNTEAFFGQGTRLTVV.

This clone showed up just a few times. The genes are TRBV9 and TRBJ1-1; the D gene is possibly TRBD1 (6 bases). The CDR3 loop spans 15 amino acids. The germline V gene encodes CDR1 SGDLS and CDR2 YYNGEE. The V gene lost 2 bases and the J gene lost 4 bases, with 15 bases spanning the gap. The CDR3 DNA sequence: TGTGCCAGCAGCGTTAGGGGGACGAGTATCACTGAAGCTTTCTTT. This codes for CASSVRGTSITEAFF. Full variable domain (outside the CDR3, taken from reference TRBV9 and TRBJ1-1): DSGVTQTPKHLITATGQRVTLRCSPRSGDLSVYWYQQSLDQGLQFLIQYYNGEERAKGNILERFSAQQFPDLHSELNLSSLELGDSALYFCASSVRGTSITEAFFGQGTRLTVV.

The chain is built from TRBV7-9 and TRBJ1-1; D possibly corresponds to TRBD1 (5 bases). The CDR3 length is 14 residues. Germline assignment: CDR1 SEHNR and CDR2 FQNEAQ (reference sequence). V lost 5 bases and J 1 base, leaving 11 bases between the germline ends. For the CDR3, the DNA is TGTGCCAGCAGCCGGACGGGGGGGAACACTGAAGCTTTCTTT. Protein: CASSRTGGNTEAFF.

V gene TRBV19 combines with J gene TRBJ2-2, with TRBD2 matching 7 bases. Germline V gene lookup returns CDR1 LNHDA and CDR2 SQIVND (reference sequence). CDR3 length: 13 residues. Trimming at V came to 5 bases and at J to 5 bases, leaving 2 bases not matched to a gene. The CDR3 protein is CASSLRGTGELFF. The CDR3 DNA reads TGTGCCAGTAGTCTGCGGGGGACCGGGGAGCTGTTTTTT.

The chain combines TRBV19 with TRBJ2-7; the D gene is possibly TRBD2 (6 bases). CDR3 length: 18 amino acids. Germline V lookup: CDR1 LNHDA, CDR2 SQIVND (reference sequence). V was shortened by 5 bases and J by 5 bases, with 28 bases between the two germline ends. CDR3 in amino acids: CASSHRAPALRLVNEQYF. For the CDR3, the DNA is TGTGCCAGTAGTCACCGGGCCCCCGCTCTGCGACTAGTCAACGAGCAGTACTTC.

In its sample, this clone was seen a few times. The chain is built from TRBV4-3 and TRBJ2-1, with a possible D match to TRBD1 (5 bases). V lost 4 bases to trimming and J lost 2 bases, with 12 bases between them. The germline gives CDR1 LGHNA, CDR2 YSLEER. The CDR3 is made up of 15 amino acids. The DNA of the CDR3 is TGCGCCAGCAGCCCCGAAGTAGGGGCCTACAATGAGCAGTTCTTC. Encoded protein: CASSPEVGAYNEQFF.

The chain has TRBV4-3 and TRBJ2-2, with D perhaps TRBD1 (6 bases). Trimming cost V 0 bases and J 2 bases, with 10 bases left between them. CDR1 is LGHNA, CDR2 YSLEER, per germline. This CDR3 spans 16 amino acids. The CDR3 coding sequence is TGCGCCAGCAGCCAAGACTGGGGGCGAAACACCGGGGAGCTGTTTTTT. Encoded protein: CASSQDWGRNTGELFF.

V and J are TRBV27 and TRBJ1-1, with 9 bases lining up with TRBD1. The CDR3 is 15 residues long. J was trimmed by 10 bases and V by 5 bases; bases with no gene match: 14. CDR1 is MNHEY and CDR2 is SMNVEV in the germline V gene (reference sequence). This chain's CDR3 is CASSLRPGQGGSAFF. CDR3 sequence (DNA): TGTGCCAGCAGTCTGCGGCCGGGACAGGGCGGGTCAGCTTTCTTT.

V gene TRBV6-5 combines with J gene TRBJ2-5; 8 nucleotides agree with TRBD1. V lost 0 bases, J lost 3 bases, and 3 bases stayed unmatched. Germline lookup yields CDR1 MNHEY and CDR2 SVGAGI. The CDR3 runs 15 residues. The CDR3 sequence is CASSYSRTGKETQYF. Here the CDR3 DNA reads TGTGCCAGCAGTTACTCCCGGACAGGGAAAGAGACCCAGTACTTC.